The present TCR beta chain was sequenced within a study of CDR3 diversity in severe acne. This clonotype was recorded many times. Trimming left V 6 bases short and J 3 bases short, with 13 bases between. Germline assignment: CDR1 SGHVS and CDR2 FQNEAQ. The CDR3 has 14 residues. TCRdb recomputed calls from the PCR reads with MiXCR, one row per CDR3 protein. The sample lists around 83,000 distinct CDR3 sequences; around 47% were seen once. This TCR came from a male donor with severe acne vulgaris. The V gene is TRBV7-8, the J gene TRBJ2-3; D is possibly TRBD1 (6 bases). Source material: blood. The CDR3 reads CASRQDRTTDTQYF. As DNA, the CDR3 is TGTGCCAGCAGGCAGGACAGAACGACAGATACGCAGTATTTT.